This T cell receptor (beta chain) was captured in a study of cytomegalovirus exposure and HLA in healthy donors (dated by TCRdb to the late 2010s). Describing the broader study: An earlier analysis of more than 550 of the donors reported 276 Gb of sequence data and 117 million unique TCR beta sequences obtained from about 179 million T cells. An early release that covered 640 HLA-typed donors contained around 300 gigabases of sequencing data and approximately 85 million unique TCR sequences. Of the approximately 400 genotyped donors, around 81% fell in the genetic ancestry cluster associated with self-reported Caucasian donors. The aim of the study was to test whether cataloging public T cell receptors could identify signatures of past pathogen exposure. The study used immunosequencing to profile the T cell repertoires of around 600 subjects and linked those repertoires to cytomegalovirus serostatus. Along with the approximately 700-subject first cohort, a separate validation cohort of more than 90 different subjects was used. To predict cytomegalovirus infection status, the study brought together high-throughput TCR immunosequencing, statistical association of individual TCRs with disease status, and machine learning. To study patterns of TCR occurrence, a later analysis re-analyzed previously published TCR beta repertoires from more than 550 donors and added high-resolution HLA genotyping. The later analysis used no new phenotypic data to find candidate immune exposures, relying instead on TCR beta sequences and their occurrence across donors. An earlier analysis of 587 of the donors used high-throughput TCR beta sequencing to judge whether each TCR beta V gene segment behaved as functional or pseudogenic. Alongside the repertoire data, information on donor age, sex, ethnicity and CMV serostatus was compiled. A later genetic analysis took genome-wide SNP genotypes for 398 of the 666 donors and used that subset as a discovery cohort. All discovery cohort repertoires had been generated on a single sequencing platform. Class I and class II HLA loci were covered by the typing at four-digit resolution. The number of typed donors differed by locus: about 620-640 for A, B, C, DRB1 and DQB1; some 500 for DQA1; 606 for DPA1; and some 450 for DPB1. Several DR-DQ haplotypes were treated as single units for association and clustering because of strong linkage in the cohort. On average, about 200,000 unique TCR beta nucleotide sequences were sequenced per donor among roughly 430 genotyped donors of the cohort, with roughly 18% of those sequences being non-productive.

Library creation used the immunoSEQ multiplex PCR assay. The multiplex PCR relied on a mix of 60 forward primers for TCR Vbeta segments and 13 reverse primers for TCR Jbeta segments. The CDR3 region of rearranged TCR beta genes was amplified from genomic DNA by a multiplex PCR assay. On the Illumina HiSeq System, the amplified TCR beta libraries were sequenced as 87-base-pair reads. In the paper's pipeline: A later analysis tallied roughly 76 million unique TCR beta chains across the approximately 670 repertoires, and around 10 million of those chains were shared by two or more donors. To remove PCR and sequencing errors, raw reads were error-corrected and collapsed into unique sequences using a nearest-neighbor algorithm that merged closely related sequences. CDR3 sequences were aligned to IMGT reference sequences to assign V, D and J gene segments. Each retained sequence needed at least a six-nucleotide match to both a V gene segment and a J gene segment. A rearrangement counted as productive if the CDR3 had no stop codons and remained in frame with V and J, and every other rearrangement counted as non-productive. Following IMGT convention, CDR3 was defined as the stretch from the second conserved V-encoded cysteine up to the conserved J-encoded phenylalanine. Sequences without an unambiguous match to a single V gene segment were excluded from the earlier analysis of 450 to 650 of the donors. In an earlier analysis of approximately 560 of the donors, a V segment was called functional when productive rearrangements were above 56.7%, and segregating when the standard deviation between donors exceeded 5%. To diagnose cytomegalovirus status from the catalog of TCR beta chain sequences, a statistical classification framework was built. In a later analysis, V and J genes were assigned by comparing TCR nucleotide sequences against IMGT/GENE-DB human TR gene sequences. In a later analysis, CDR3 sequences and most-parsimonious VDJ recombination scenarios were assigned using the TCRdist pipeline. In a later analysis, each TCR beta chain was defined by its CDR3 amino acid sequence together with its V-gene family, and reads without a unique V-gene family were excluded. In a later analysis, 450 to 600 highly shared, low-generation-probability nucleotide sequences were removed to address suspected cross-contamination and a sequencing artifact. In a later analysis, a clonal expansion index for each public chain was calculated from normalized within-repertoire ranks of inferred template counts. In a later analysis, generation probabilities were computed with a VDJ recombination model fitted to out-of-frame rearrangements, and the resulting probabilities were checked against IGoR. A later analysis scored TCR-TCR, TCR-HLA and TCR-CMV co-occurrence with hypergeometric tests, applying a repertoire-size bias correction to TCR pairs. A later analysis estimated false discovery rates by permuting HLA or CMV assignments 20 times. In a later analysis, co-occurring TCRs were grouped using DBSCAN, with TCRdist sequence similarity added in when clustering inside HLA-allele-positive subsets. Co-occurrence clustering excluded repertoires with fewer than 30,000 or more than 120,000 public chains, plus five with anomalous nucleotide sharing. The table comes from immuneACCESS by way of TCRdb, which keeps in-frame sequences with V and J called. Part of the clones is missing from these tables; in studies checked, under half for an unresolved V gene and the rest for unknown reasons. V, J and clone size are those of that table, while D and trimming were read from the DNA. The sample records 95,000 to 100,000 clones, roughly four fifths of which are singletons. Of the sample, approximately 3.7% falls within the top ten clones.

About this clone: This receptor's antigen is unknown. Per-nucleotide qualities are absent, and no much larger clonotype sits a single base away.

Including cysteine and phenylalanine, the CDR3 has 15 amino acids. Only the CDR3 DNA stays, 45 bases, in frame from base 1. Deletion took 6 bases off V and 4 bases off J, with a span of 15 bases between the germline ends. CDR1 and CDR2 are read off the germline V gene as MNHEY and SVGAGI. Beyond this particular receptor, the publication reports: An association between a missense DCLRE1C variant and V-gene and J-gene trimming of TCR beta chains was found in a later genetic analysis and replicated in an independent cohort. While some public TCRs were present in many individuals, most TCR sequences turned up only very rarely across donors. In this cohort, only TCR beta chains were sequenced, and detectable features were limited by the absence of alpha or paired-chain data. In an earlier analysis of more than 450 of the donors, most TCR beta V segments were observed in productive rearrangements about 87% or about 30% of the time, broadly matching IMGT annotations. A cluster of highly shared sequence variants was judged likely to represent a technical artifact of the sequencing pipeline. Presence/absence analyses assumed roughly uniform sequencing depth across donors, an assumption that may not hold. In both the original and validation cohorts, the classifier was reported to diagnose cytomegalovirus status with high specificity and sensitivity. When HLA alleles, especially DR and DQ, strongly co-occurred, TCR associations were difficult to assign to individual alleles. Most CMV-associated TCR beta chains appeared to be HLA-restricted in a later analysis, and the HLA associations seemed to be driven largely by CMV exposure. According to a later genetic analysis, donors in an Asian-associated ancestry cluster had fewer N-insertions in productive TCRs than the approximately 650-donor mean. Because counts were too low, roughly 16 rarely observed V segments, including chromosome 9 orphons, were excluded from the earlier analysis of fewer than 650 of the donors. Because HLA typing was unavailable for some donors at each locus, only the typed subset was used in association tests. A further reported finding was that TCR beta sequences accurately predicted the HLA-A and HLA-B alleles for most subjects in the first cohort. At a false discovery rate of 0.05, a later analysis linked some 18,000 TCR beta sequences to specific HLA alleles. In a later analysis, TCR association rates were found to vary across HLA loci, with the most associated TCRs seen for DRB1 alleles and the fewest for HLA-C alleles. The 87-base-pair reads could not distinguish some IMGT-functional V segments, including TRBV6-2 and TRBV6-3, so those segments were excluded. Correlated functional status among segregating V segments might be attributable to linkage disequilibrium, but an unknown experimental factor could not be ruled out. In a later analysis, HLA-associated TCR beta chains were found to be more clonally expanded and to have lower generation probabilities than equally common non-associated chains. The authors suggested that the approach could potentially be extended to other disease states and immunological phenotypes. In vitro tests confirmed that a few of the cytomegalovirus-associated TCR beta chains recognize cytomegalovirus antigens. The only immune exposure information available for the cohort was CMV serostatus. The study listed 150 to 200 TCR beta chains as associated with cytomegalovirus. Several of the top co-occurrence clusters appeared to be linked to parvovirus B19, influenza, CMV and Epstein-Barr virus, according to a later analysis.

In total, approximately 610 healthy bone marrow donors made up the cohort. All cohort members were sampled while nominally healthy, although unrecorded immune exposures were likely present. The donor tested CMV seropositive, placing the donor among the 250 to 350 seropositive members of the cohort. A peripheral blood sample was collected from each donor, and TCR beta sequencing was performed on peripheral blood mononuclear cells. Genomic DNA extraction from the blood cell samples was performed with the Qiagen DNeasy Blood Extraction Kit. This sequence was found in a female donor in good health and CMV-seropositive. The chain links TRBV6-5 with TRBJ1-4; 5 matching bases give a weak D call of TRBD1. The specimen was PBMCs. The DNA is TGTGCCAGCAGGGCATCGGGGGGGGTTAATGAAAAACTGTTTTTT. It specifies CASRASGGVNEKLFF.